These 26 T cell receptor beta chains were sequenced from one sample in a study of human T cells and chemical hapten exposure. Noted time point: patch test 3, about 24 weeks after DPC sensitization. The treatment: therapeutic diphenylcyclopropenone sensitization with weekly scalp DPC. TCRdb processed the RACE reads anew with MiXCR; each CDR3 protein has one entry. The repertoire holds roughly 64,000 distinct CDR3 sequences, with 9.5% to 12% as singletons. The sample here was whole blood, taken in connection with sensitization to the hapten diphenylcyclopropenone (DPC). All receptors come from a woman aged 30 to 39 with alopecia areata. Some clones in this sample may be carry-over from other donors' samples.

This clonotype was detected many times. The chain couples TRBV20-1 to TRBJ1-6, with 7 nucleotides matching TRBD1. Germline values: CDR1 DFQATT, CDR2 SNEGSKA (reference sequence). This CDR3 contains 17 residues. V was pared by 1 base and J by 2 bases, with 8 bases of the junction left unmatched. CDR3 nucleotides: TGCAGTGCTAGAGCCCATGGACAGGTTACCTATAATTCACCCCTCCACTTT. Amino acid sequence: CSARAHGQVTYNSPLHF.

This clonotype was detected only a few times. The V and J genes are TRBV9 and TRBJ2-7, with unresolved D. Between the trimmed V and J ends, which lost 0 bases and 4 bases, there was a span of 8 bases. The CDR3 has 13 amino acids. Germline V gives CDR1 SGDLS, CDR2 YYNGEE. The CDR3 region is CASSVGIGYEQYF. In DNA form, the CDR3 reads TGTGCCAGCAGCGTAGGGATAGGGTACGAGCAGTACTTC.

Comment on this clonotype: A much larger clone differs from this one at a single base, so this may be a read error. The chain carries TRBV21-1 and TRBJ1-3. TRBV21-1 is noted as a pseudogene. This CDR3 is 15 amino acids long. The DNA for the CDR3 is TGTGCCAGCAGCAAACCCACACAGACTCTGGACACCATATATTTT. It specifies CASSKPTQTLDTIYF.

This clonotype has a handful of counts. The genes are TRBV28 and TRBJ1-1; TRBD1 might be the D (5 bases). The CDR3 has 11 amino acids. The germline V gene encodes CDR1 MDHEN and CDR2 SYDVKM. V was trimmed by 6 bases and J by 8 bases, leaving 10 bases between them. CDR3 amino acids: CASRIREEAFF. The CDR3 DNA follows: TGTGCCAGCAGGATCAGGGAGGAAGCTTTCTTT.

The sample holds a few counts of this clonotype. The chain couples TRBV27 to TRBJ2-7; D may be TRBD1 or TRBD2 (5 bases each). Per the germline V gene, CDR1 is MNHEY and CDR2 is SMNVEV (reference sequence). The CDR3 runs 12 residues. Trimming took 6 bases from V and 6 from J, leaving 12 bases between them. For the CDR3, the DNA is TGTGCCAGCAGATCCGAGGGGCGCGAGCAGTACTTC. Its protein is CASRSEGREQYF.

This clonotype came up many times. The genes are TRBV9 and TRBJ1-1, with D hard to call. The CDR3 runs 14 residues. The V and J ends lost 0 bases and 1 base respectively, with 7 bases between them. Looked up from germline, CDR1 is SGDLS and CDR2 is YYNGEE. The CDR3 loop is CASSVGPGNTEAFF. The CDR3 DNA reads as TGTGCCAGCAGCGTAGGGCCAGGGAACACTGAAGCTTTCTTT.

This chain connects TRBV4-2 to TRBJ1-5, with D possibly TRBD1 on 6 matching bases. CDR3 size: 16 residues. Germline V CDR1 and CDR2: LGHNA, YNFKEQ. V lost 3 bases to trimming and J lost 1 base, with 13 bases between them. CDR3: CASSQEPRGSNQPQHF. The CDR3 nucleotides read TGTGCCAGCAGCCAGGAACCCAGGGGAAGCAATCAGCCCCAGCATTTT.

The sample holds a few counts of this clonotype. DNA of the CDR3: TGTGCCAGCTCACCACTCTCACAGGGGTACGGCTACACCTTC. The encoded protein is CASSPLSQGYGYTF. This chain uses TRBV18 with TRBJ1-2; 7 nucleotides match TRBD1. CDR1 and CDR2 from the germline V gene are KGHSH and LQKENI. J gave up 8 bases and V 1 base, and 7 bases lay outside the gene matches. The CDR3 extends over 14 amino acids.

This clonotype came up a few times. The gene calls are TRBV5-4 and TRBJ2-1; TRBD2 agrees at 11 bases. The CDR3 consists of 16 residues. Germline V gene data show CDR1 as SGHNT and CDR2 as YYREEE (reference sequence). V was clipped by 3 bases and J by 6 bases; unmatched bases: 8. The CDR3 region has the DNA TGTGCCAGCAGCTCGAAAACTAGCGGGAGTTTCAATGAGCAGTTCTTC. Translating it yields CASSSKTSGSFNEQFF.

The chain recombines TRBV29-1 with TRBJ1-1; 10 positions match TRBD1. After removal of 7 bases from V and 0 bases from J, the junction contained 2 bases not matched to a gene. The CDR3 is made up of 13 amino acids. CDR1 SQVTM and CDR2 ANQGSEA come from the germline V gene. The CDR3 bases are TGCAGCGCCGGGACAGGGGTGAACACTGAAGCTTTCTTT. Translation gives CSAGTGVNTEAFF.

This rearrangement joins TRBV7-2 to TRBJ1-1, with 9 bases aligning to TRBD1. V was pared by 6 bases and J by 4 bases, with 9 bases of the junction left unmatched. This CDR3 spans 15 amino acids. CDR1 and CDR2 (germline): SGHTA, FQGNSA. CDR3 residues: CASRRRQGVGTEAFF. DNA for the CDR3: TGTGCCAGCAGACGAAGACAGGGGGTAGGCACTGAAGCTTTCTTT.

The chain employs TRBV28 and TRBJ1-1; 8 bases line up with TRBD1. Germline loops: CDR1 MDHEN, CDR2 SYDVKM. V shed 2 bases, J shed 5 bases, and the junction held 4 bases outside the gene matches. The length of the CDR3 is 14 residues. This chain's CDR3 is CASSLGQGGTEAFF. CDR3 nucleotide sequence: TGTGCCAGCAGTTTAGGACAGGGAGGGACTGAAGCTTTCTTT.

This clonotype turned up a few times. The chain combines TRBV9 with TRBJ2-1; 7 bases agree with TRBD1. This CDR3 contains 15 residues. Germline V gene lookup returns CDR1 SGDLS and CDR2 YYNGEE. V shed 0 bases, J shed 4 bases, and the junction held 4 bases outside the gene matches. The CDR3: CASSVEGTEYNEQFF. The CDR3 DNA reads as TGTGCCAGCAGCGTAGAAGGGACAGAATACAATGAGCAGTTCTTC.

The chain carries TRBV28 and TRBJ1-5; 7 bases align to TRBD1. V lost 6 bases and J lost 4; bases outside the gene matches: 3. Germline loops: CDR1 MDHEN, CDR2 SYDVKM. The CDR3 has 13 residues. Here the CDR3 reads CASSDRANQPQHF. The CDR3 coding sequence is TGTGCCAGCAGCGACAGGGCTAATCAGCCCCAGCATTTT.

The chain joins TRBV20-1 to TRBJ2-5, with D possibly being TRBD2 (6 bases). CDR1 DFQATT and CDR2 SNEGSKA come from the germline V gene (reference sequence). Trimming took 3 bases from V and 5 from J, leaving 10 bases between them. The CDR3 runs 12 residues. The CDR3 is CSASGSLETQYF. The CDR3 coding sequence is TGCAGTGCTAGCGGGAGCCTTGAGACCCAGTACTTC.

This clonotype was seen many times. This chain joins TRBV7-9 and TRBJ1-4; D remains unclear. Between the trimmed V and J ends, which lost 1 base and 1 base, there was a span of 4 bases. Per the germline V gene, CDR1 is SEHNR and CDR2 is FQNEAQ (reference sequence). There are 14 residues in the CDR3. For the CDR3, the DNA is TGTGCCAGCAGCTTAGTCGGAACTAATGAAAAACTGTTTTTT. As protein: CASSLVGTNEKLFF. Combining the CDR3 with reference TRBV7-9 and TRBJ1-4 gives the whole variable domain DTGVSQNPRHKITKRGQNVTFRCDPISEHNRLYWYRQTLGQGPEFLTYFQNEAQLEKSRLLSDRFSAERPKGSFSTLEIQRTEQGDSAMYLCASSLVGTNEKLFFGSGTQLSVL.

This clonotype came up many times. CDR3 loop: CAIGQNTEAFF. The CDR3 bases are TGTGCCATCGGCCAGAACACTGAAGCTTTCTTT. The chain couples TRBV10-3 to TRBJ1-1, with D uncertain. Germline loops: CDR1 ENHRY, CDR2 SYGVKD. The CDR3 runs to 11 residues. V dropped 8 bases and J dropped 1 base, with 5 bases sitting between them.

This sequence joins TRBV28 and TRBJ2-1, with D uncertain. Germline V CDR1 and CDR2: MDHEN, SYDVKM. The germline V and J ends were trimmed by 3 bases and 9 bases, with 9 bases remaining between them. CDR3 length: 12 amino acids. As DNA, the CDR3 is TGTGCCAGCAGTTTGTTAGCCCGTGAGCAGTTCTTC. This codes for CASSLLAREQFF.

The table lists this clonotype with a few counts. The genes are TRBV4-3 and TRBJ2-1, with 13 bases that match TRBD2. From germline, CDR1 is LGHNA and CDR2 YSLEER. Trimming removed 3 bases from V and 8 bases from J; junction bases left unmatched: 13. The CDR3 is made up of 18 amino acids. This CDR3 is CASSQFPRGTSGADEQFF. The CDR3 DNA follows: TGCGCCAGCAGCCAGTTCCCCCGCGGGACTAGCGGGGCGGATGAGCAGTTCTTC.

CDR3 protein: CASRGVGYEQYF. CDR3 in DNA: TGTGCCAGCCGGGGGGTTGGCTACGAGCAGTACTTC. V gene TRBV28 combines with J gene TRBJ2-7; TRBD2 matches at 7 bases. With V trimmed by 8 bases and J by 3 bases, 4 bases remained unmatched. CDR1 and CDR2 from the germline V gene are MDHEN and SYDVKM. This CDR3 spans 12 amino acids.

The chain recombines TRBV29-1 with TRBJ2-1, with a weak D call TRBD2 (5 bases). The CDR3 spans 13 residues. Germline CDR1 reads SQVTM; CDR2 reads ANQGSEA. The V end lost 6 bases, the J end lost 0 bases, and 9 bases lay between the germline ends. CDR3 coding DNA: TGCAGCGTGCTAGCTAGCTCCTACAATGAGCAGTTCTTC. Translation: CSVLASSYNEQFF.

The V gene is TRBV28, the J gene TRBJ1-2; D unclear. The V gene lost 7 bases and the J gene lost 1 base, with 10 bases spanning the gap. The CDR3 is made up of 13 amino acids. In germline, CDR1 is MDHEN, CDR2 SYDVKM. The CDR3 protein is CASTVGGNYGYTF. CDR3 nucleotide sequence: TGTGCCAGCACCGTAGGAGGTAACTATGGCTACACCTTC.

The CDR3 reads CASSQVQGPTYEQYF. Here the CDR3 DNA reads TGTGCCAGCAGCCAAGTCCAGGGCCCTACCTACGAGCAGTACTTC. The genes are TRBV3-1 and TRBJ2-7; perhaps TRBD1 as D (5 bases). V was trimmed by 1 base and J by 2 bases, leaving 12 bases between them. The CDR3 spans 15 residues. From germline, CDR1 is LGHDT and CDR2 YNNKEL (reference sequence).

For this clonotype: A much larger clone differs by one base, so this may be a read error. The chain has TRBV11-2 and TRBJ2-7; D may be TRBD1 (6 bases). The CDR3 extends over 14 amino acids. From germline, CDR1 is SGHAT and CDR2 FQNNGV. Trimming took off 3 bases at V and 3 bases at J, with 12 bases between the two ends. The CDR3 loop reads CASSLLRRGYEQYF. DNA for the CDR3: TGTGCCAGCAGCTTGCTCCGCAGGGGCTACGAGCAGTACTTC. The entire variable domain, with the rest obtained from reference TRBV11-2 and TRBJ2-7, is as follows: EAGVAQSPRYKIIEKRQSVAFWCNPISGHATLYWYQQILGQGPKLLIQFQNNGVVDDSQLPKDRFSAERLKGVDSTLKIQPAKLEDSAVYLCASSLLRRGYEQYFGPGTRLTVT.

J is TRBJ1-2 and V is TRBV12-3 or TRBV12-4; TRBD1 matches 8 bases. The CDR3 extends over 14 amino acids. The trim removed 7 bases at V and 7 bases at J, leaving 11 bases unmatched. The CDR3 nucleotides are TGTGCCAGCAAAACCTCGGGACAGGCGTCTGGCTACACCTTC. Its translation: CASKTSGQASGYTF.

The chain combines TRBV2 with TRBJ1-4; no clear D gene. Trimming cost V 3 bases and J 0 bases, with 14 bases left between them. The CDR3 sequence is 17 residues long. CDR1 and CDR2 (germline): SNHLY, FYNNEI. The chain's CDR3 is CASSDIGMVATNEKLFF. Written as DNA, the CDR3 is TGTGCCAGCAGTGATATCGGTATGGTCGCAACTAATGAAAAACTGTTTTTT.